The 2 T cell receptor beta chains below all came from one sample that was sequenced in a study of PD-L1 blockade in urothelial cancer. This table comes from immunoSEQ multiplex PCR, and its TCRdb copy is limited to in-frame clones, with some not included. The data contain 80,000 to 100,000 clones, 82% of them singletons. The sequencing here drew on PBMCs, taken around atezolizumab (anti-PD-L1) treatment. These TCRs come from an older man with urothelial cancer.

This sequence joins TRBV10-3 and TRBJ1-4; TRBD1 agrees at 7 bases. The V and J ends lost 11 bases and 6 bases, in that order; junction bases with no gene match: 9. The CDR3 contains 13 residues. From germline, CDR1 is ENHRY and CDR2 SYGVKD. DNA of the CDR3: TGTGCCGCAAGGGGGCTTAAGGATGAAAAACTGTTTTTT. Its protein is CAARGLKDEKLFF.

This clone has just a few counts. The chain is built from TRBV25-1 and TRBJ1-1; D is perhaps TRBD1 (5 bases). CDR3 size: 13 residues. CDR1 and CDR2 from the germline V gene are MGHDK and SYGVNS. Trimming cost V 2 bases and J 5 bases, with 9 bases left between them. The CDR3 loop reads CASSELGRTEAFF. The DNA for the CDR3 is TGTGCCAGCAGTGAACTGGGGCGGACTGAAGCTTTCTTT.